This TCR beta chain was retrieved from a study of CD8+CD57+ T cells in acquired aplastic anemia. In the study overall: Sorted cells (CD4+ and CD8+) yielded DNA amounts that averaged approximately 3.1 ug.

Patients selected for sequencing had displayed CD8+CD57+ cell expansion by flow cytometry. No patient had been given any therapy when blood was sampled. In the case of this clonotype: Its antigen is as yet unknown.

The TCR beta profiling, which covered VDJ combination and CDR3 sequence, was carried out using genomic DNA as the template. TCRdb used MiXCR to reprocess the reads, holding one entry per CDR3 protein. In the table there are some 150,000 distinct CDR3 sequences, around 75% of which are singletons. Losses at the gene ends were 2 bases for V and 6 bases for J; bases not matched to a gene: 11. CDR1 and CDR2 from the germline V gene are SGHTA and FQGNSA. This CDR3 is built from 16 residues. The study's findings and limits: Patients and controls had CD8+ Simpson's diversity values that were not significantly distinct. Patients and controls were found to share roughly 31 CD8+ CDR3 sequences.

The receptor was isolated from a human donor with aplastic anemia. The genes are TRBV7-2 and TRBJ2-3, with TRBD2 matching over 7 bases. The specimen was sorted CD4+, CD8+, or CD8+CD57+ T cells (not recorded which) from PBMCs. CDR3 in DNA: TGTGCCAGCAGCTTAAGACCAGGACTAGGAGGCGATACGCAGTATTTT. Protein: CASSLRPGLGGDTQYF.